This T cell receptor beta chain was sequenced for a study of OX40 agonist ivuxolimab in advanced cancers. Whole-study findings and limits: Expanded peripheral T cell antigen specificity was not determined.

This clone has a single count. Its matching antigen is unknown. Using immunoSEQ multiplex PCR, the repertoire was profiled, and TCRdb retains in-frame clones only, with some absent. Here the sample spans roughly 13,000 clones, 75% to 80% being singletons. The trim removed 4 bases at V and 6 bases at J, leaving 16 bases unmatched. The germline gives CDR1 SEHNR, CDR2 FQNEAQ (reference sequence). The CDR3 runs to 17 residues. Source: CD4+ or CD8+ T cells sorted from blood, taken in a trial of the OX40 agonist ivuxolimab. This TCR derives from an adult with an advanced solid tumor such as melanoma, head and neck, liver or kidney cancer. V usage is TRBV7-9 and J usage is TRBJ2-3; 7 positions match TRBD1. This chain's CDR3 is CASSSHPTGPRDDTQYF. Here the CDR3 DNA reads TGTGCCAGCAGCTCCCATCCGACAGGGCCTCGGGATGATACGCAGTATTTT.